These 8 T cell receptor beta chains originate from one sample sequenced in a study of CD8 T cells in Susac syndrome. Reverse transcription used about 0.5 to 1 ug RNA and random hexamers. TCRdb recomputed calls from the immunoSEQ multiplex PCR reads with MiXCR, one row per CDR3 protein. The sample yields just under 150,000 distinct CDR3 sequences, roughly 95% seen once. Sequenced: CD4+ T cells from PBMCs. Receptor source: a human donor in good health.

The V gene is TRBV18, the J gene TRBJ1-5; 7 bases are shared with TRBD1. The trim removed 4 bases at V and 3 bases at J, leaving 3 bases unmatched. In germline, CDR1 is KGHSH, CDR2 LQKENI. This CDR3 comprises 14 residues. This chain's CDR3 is CASSLQGDNQPQHF. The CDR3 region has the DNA TGTGCCAGCTCACTCCAGGGGGACAATCAGCCCCAGCATTTT.

CDR3 sequence: CASSLLRPHYEQYF. The CDR3 coding sequence is TGTGCCAGCAGCCTGCTTCGACCCCACTACGAGCAGTACTTC. The chain links TRBV6-5 to TRBJ2-7; D remains unclear. The CDR3 covers 14 residues. Germline V gene data show CDR1 as MNHEY and CDR2 as SVGAGI. V gave up 6 bases and J gave up 3 bases, with 15 bases separating them.

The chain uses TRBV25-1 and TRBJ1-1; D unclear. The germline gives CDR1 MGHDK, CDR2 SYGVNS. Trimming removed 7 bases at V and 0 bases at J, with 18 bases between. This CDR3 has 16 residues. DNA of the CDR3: TGTGCCAGCAAAAGTACAGCGGATGCGATGAACACTGAAGCTTTCTTT. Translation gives CASKSTADAMNTEAFF.

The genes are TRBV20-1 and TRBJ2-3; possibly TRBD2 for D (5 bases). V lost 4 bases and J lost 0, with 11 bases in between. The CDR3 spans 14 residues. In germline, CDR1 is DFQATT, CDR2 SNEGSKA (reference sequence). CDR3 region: CSAKKAASTDTQYF. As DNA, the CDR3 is TGCAGTGCTAAAAAAGCGGCTAGCACAGATACGCAGTATTTT.

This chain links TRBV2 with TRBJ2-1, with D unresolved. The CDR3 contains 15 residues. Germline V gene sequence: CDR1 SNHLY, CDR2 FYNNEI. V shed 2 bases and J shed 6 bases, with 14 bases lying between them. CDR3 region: CASSELGGFSNEQFF. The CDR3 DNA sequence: TGTGCCAGCAGTGAATTGGGCGGATTCAGCAATGAGCAGTTCTTC. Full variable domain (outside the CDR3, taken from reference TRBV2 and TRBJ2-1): EPEVTQTPSHQVTQMGQEVILRCVPISNHLYFYWYRQILGQKVEFLVSFYNNEISEKSEIFDDQFSVERPDGSNFTLKIRSTKLEDSAMYFCASSELGGFSNEQFFGPGTRLTVL.

The CDR3 loop reads CASSTQTGVNTEAFF. The CDR3, as DNA: TGCGCCAGCAGCACCCAGACAGGGGTGAACACTGAAGCTTTCTTT. The rearrangement links TRBV5-1 to TRBJ1-1; 8 bases line up with TRBD1. This CDR3 contains 15 residues. In germline, CDR1 is SGHRS, CDR2 YFSETQ. After removal of 4 bases from V and 0 bases from J, the junction contained 5 bases not matched to a gene.

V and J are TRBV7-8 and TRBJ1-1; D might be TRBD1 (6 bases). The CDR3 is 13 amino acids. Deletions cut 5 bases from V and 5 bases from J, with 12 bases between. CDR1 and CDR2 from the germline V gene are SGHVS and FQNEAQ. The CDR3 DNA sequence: TGTGCCAGCAGCGTGGGACACCTTACTGAAGCTTTCTTT. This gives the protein CASSVGHLTEAFF.

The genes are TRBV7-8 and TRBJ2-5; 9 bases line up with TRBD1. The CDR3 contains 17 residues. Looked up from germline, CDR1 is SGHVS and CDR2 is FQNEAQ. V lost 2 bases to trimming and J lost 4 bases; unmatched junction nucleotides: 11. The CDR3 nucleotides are TGTGCCAGCAGCTTATATTTTACAGGGGGCGGGCGAGAGACCCAGTACTTC. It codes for CASSLYFTGGGRETQYF.